A selection of T cell receptor beta chains follows, all from one sample in a study of T cell repertoires in cytomegalovirus infection. TCRdb re-analysed the reads in MiXCR, keeping a single row per CDR3 protein. Of approximately 140,000 distinct CDR3 sequences detected, about 10% appear once; the ten largest clones hold around 9.1%. Sequencing was performed on PBMCs. The receptors were sampled from a human donor in good health (CMV status not recorded). Some clones in this sample may be carry-over from other donors' samples. The CDR3 runs from the conserved cysteine through the conserved F or W. Each record gives: J gene, V gene, CDR3 protein.

TRBJ2-7 | TRBV20-1 | CSAPSGTGGDEQYF
TRBJ1-1 | TRBV7-6 | CASSPEPGVEAFF
TRBJ2-7 | TRBV28 | CASSQSSQGDVRYEQYF
TRBJ2-7 | TRBV7-2 | CASSRFDEQYF
TRBJ1-2 | TRBV11-2 | CASSLDRGYYGYTF
TRBJ2-3 | TRBV5-1 | CASSLRLGTDTQYF
TRBJ2-5 | TRBV7-2 | CASSLAAQTQYF
TRBJ2-3 | TRBV28 | CASSFPGQISTDTQYF
TRBJ2-1 | TRBV10-3 | CAISVGGNEQFF
TRBJ2-7 | TRBV20-1 | CSASRGAHGSYEQYF
TRBJ1-1 | TRBV12-3/TRBV12-4 | CASSLAGDEAFF
TRBJ2-6 | TRBV6-5 | CASSTGGFGANVLTF
TRBJ2-1 | TRBV20-1 | CSASGGDYNEQFF
TRBJ1-2 | TRBV5-6 | CASSLVGAGAGYTF
TRBJ1-1 | TRBV7-8 | CASSSARTGGWTEAFF
TRBJ2-5 | TRBV6-6 | CASSYSSLPGETQYF
TRBJ2-3 | TRBV5-1 | CASSGQSGGAIDTQYF
TRBJ1-5 | TRBV5-8 | CASSFRATGQPQHF
TRBJ1-1 | TRBV5-1 | CASSLETGGYTEAFF
TRBJ1-1 | TRBV5-4 | CASRRDSEAFF
TRBJ1-1 | TRBV2 | CASSWPRTARTTNTEAFF
TRBJ2-3 | TRBV7-8 | CASSLAGVLEAQYF
TRBJ2-5 | TRBV5-1 | CASSSSGAYQETQYF
TRBJ1-1 | TRBV20-1 | CSATGRLDTEAFF
TRBJ1-4 | TRBV10-3 | CAIRPGTQEGKLFF
TRBJ2-5 | TRBV28 | CASSRDRRGETQYF
TRBJ1-2 | TRBV12-3/TRBV12-4 | CASSLTYYGYTF
TRBJ1-1 | TRBV25-1 | CASFNTEAFF
TRBJ2-3 | TRBV19 | CASSILGTEGDTQYF
TRBJ2-3 | TRBV9 | CASSAGGPGDTQYF
TRBJ2-1 | TRBV11-2 | CASSSLAGASYNEQFF
TRBJ2-7 | TRBV7-3 | CASSLFTGTSYEQYF
TRBJ2-2 | TRBV5-1 | CASKWTALGTGELFF
TRBJ2-2 | TRBV5-5 | CASSLHLAGGTGELFF
TRBJ2-7 | TRBV28 | CASSSPRDRGSYEQYF
TRBJ2-1 | TRBV7-6 | CASSLVGTFNEQFF
TRBJ1-2 | TRBV25-1 | CASSAHGTGVGYTF
TRBJ2-3 | TRBV7-2 | CASSLAAGGLTDTQYF
TRBJ1-2 | TRBV7-2 | CASSLEWQVGYTF
TRBJ1-5 | TRBV7-2 | CASSRGLEEPQHF
TRBJ2-1 | TRBV5-5 | CASSPGGLQVIGYNEQFF
TRBJ2-7 | TRBV12-3/TRBV12-4 | CASSLMGVRYEQYF
TRBJ2-7 | TRBV7-3 | CASSLIGTGGYEQYF
TRBJ2-7 | TRBV7-2 | CASSFEVQGFNEQYF
TRBJ2-6 | TRBV5-1 | CASSLIGSSGANVLTF
TRBJ2-1 | TRBV6-6 | CASSYSRVYNEQFF
TRBJ1-1 | TRBV19 | CASSIVGGTEAFF
TRBJ1-1 | TRBV7-2 | CASSPKGNTEAFF
TRBJ2-7 | TRBV7-9 | CASSQDSRHEQYF
TRBJ1-2 | TRBV19 | CASSTAGTGVYGYTF
TRBJ2-3 | TRBV7-2 | CASSPTSGSGTDTQYF
TRBJ1-6 | TRBV12-3/TRBV12-4 | CASSFGTGFGSPLHF
TRBJ1-6 | TRBV7-3 | CASSLGRNSPLHF